Presented here are 5 T cell receptor beta chains from one specimen sequenced in a study of T cells in women clearing cervical HPV infection (dated by TCRdb to 2017 to 2018). The library was generated by the immunoSEQ multiplex PCR assay. Held by TCRdb, this immuneACCESS table contains in-frame sequences only and omits some clones. Under half of the omission traces to an unresolved V gene where checked; the cause of the rest is unknown. The table for this sample lists about 29,000 clones. The ten largest clones add up to 2.5% to 3.5% of the sample. The sequencing input was blood buffy coat. These receptors all come from a woman between 18 and 70 years old with a cervical HPV16 infection that either progressed to CIN3+ or cleared (not recorded which).

Concerning this clone: The read finishes 3 residues shy of the CDR3 end, and the germline J gene is used to complete it. This rearrangement joins TRBV20-1 to TRBJ2-4; perhaps TRBD1 as D (6 bases). CDR3 length: 14 amino acids. Germline V gene lookup returns CDR1 DFQATT and CDR2 SNEGSKA (reference sequence). CDR3 loop: CSARGNRVLDGQYF. The sequenced part of the CDR3 DNA is TGCAGTGCTAGAGGTAACAGGGTGCTAGATGGT.

On this clone: With the read ending 3 residues before the CDR3 end, the germline J gene is used to fill in that end. The chain is built from TRBV13 and TRBJ2-7, with a tentative D call TRBD2 (7 bases). This CDR3 is built from 17 residues. Germline V lookup: CDR1 PRHDT, CDR2 FYEKMQ (reference sequence). The V gene lost 5 bases and the J gene lost 1 base, with 21 bases spanning the gap. This chain's CDR3 is CASSVTSAGTTSYEQYF. The CDR3 bases that were read are TGTGCCAGCAGCGTGACCTCAGCGGGGACAACTTCCTACGAG.

In regard to this clone: The read terminates 3 residues before the CDR3 end, so the remaining end is supplied by the germline J gene. The genes are TRBV10-3 and TRBJ1-1; 8 positions agree with TRBD1. Germline V lookup: CDR1 ENHRY, CDR2 SYGVKD. This CDR3 is built from 14 residues. V lost 2 bases, J lost 3 bases, and 2 bases stayed unmatched. The covered CDR3 bases are TGTGCCATCAGTGAGGGACAGGGTGACACTGAA. Its protein is CAISEGQGDTE. The whole CDR3 sequence is CAISEGQGDTEAFF.

For this clone: Read sequence stops 3 residues before the CDR3 end, and the germline J gene provides the missing end. The rearrangement joins TRBV30 to TRBJ1-2; TRBD1 agrees at 7 bases. CDR1 is GTSNPN, CDR2 SVGIG, per germline (reference sequence). The CDR3 runs to 16 residues. V shed 0 bases, J shed 5 bases, and the junction held 12 bases outside the gene matches. The sequenced CDR3 bases are TGTGCCTGGAGTGTACCTACATTGGGGACAGCATATGGC. Protein product: CAWSVPTLGTAYG. The whole CDR3 reads CAWSVPTLGTAYGYTF. Drawing the rest from reference TRBV30 and TRBJ1-2, the complete variable domain is SQTIHQWPATLVQPVGSPLSLECTVEGTSNPNLYWYRQAAGRGLQLLFYSVGIGQISSEVPQNLSASRPQDRQFILSSKKLLLSDSGFYLCAWSVPTLGTAYGYTFGSGTRLTVV.

This clone ranks as medium-sized in terms of frequency. Coverage ceases 3 residues before the CDR3 finishes, and the germline J gene fills in the end. The chain uses TRBV6-2 or TRBV6-3 and TRBJ2-3; D call uncertain. Germline V gene data show CDR1 as MNHEY and CDR2 as SVGEGT. Deletions cut 10 bases from V and 2 bases from J, with 13 bases between. The length of the CDR3 is 13 residues. Incomplete CDR3 DNA: TGTGCCATAAGGTACGCAAACACAGATACG. It translates to CAIRYANTDT. The full CDR3 protein reads CAIRYANTDTQYF.